One T cell receptor beta chain is described in this entry. What it binds is unknown. One entry per CDR3 protein results from TCRdb running MiXCR on the multiplex PCR reads. The sample has 200,000 to 250,000 distinct CDR3 sequences, around 34% seen once; the top ten hold approximately 3.5%. Breast cancer patients provided tissue from their axillary draining lymph nodes. The data originate from a study of breast tumors, draining lymph nodes, adjacent tissues. Whole-study findings and limits: Tumor TCR diversity was below lymph nodes but above nontumor tissue. Tumor and nontumor repertoires were significantly more similar in luminal-like than in basal-like breast cancer.

The V gene lost 5 bases and the J gene lost 2 bases, with 19 bases spanning the gap. The germline V gene has CDR1 SGHAT and CDR2 FQNNGV. The CDR3 has 18 residues. Sequencing was done on a sample of axillary lymph node tissue. This TCR came from a female donor with breast cancer. Some clones in this sample may be carry-over from other donors' samples. The genes are TRBV11-2 and TRBJ2-6; a weak D match, TRBD1 (11 bases). The CDR3 coding sequence is TGTGCCAGCAGCACTAGCGGGACAGGGGGAACTGGGGCCAACGTCCTGACTTTC. Translating it yields CASSTSGTGGTGANVLTF.